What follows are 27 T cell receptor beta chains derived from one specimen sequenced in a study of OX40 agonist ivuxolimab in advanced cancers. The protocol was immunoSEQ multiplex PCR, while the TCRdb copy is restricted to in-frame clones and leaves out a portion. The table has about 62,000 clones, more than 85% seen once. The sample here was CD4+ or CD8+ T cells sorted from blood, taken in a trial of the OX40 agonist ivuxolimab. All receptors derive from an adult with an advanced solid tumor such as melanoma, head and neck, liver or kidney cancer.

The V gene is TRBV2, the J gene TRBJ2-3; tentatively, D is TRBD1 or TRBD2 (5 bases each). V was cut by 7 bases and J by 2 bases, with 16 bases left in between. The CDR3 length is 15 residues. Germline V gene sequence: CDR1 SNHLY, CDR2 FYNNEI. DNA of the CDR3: TGTGCCAGCACCGAGGGGAAGTCCTTCACAGATACGCAGTATTTT. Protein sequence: CASTEGKSFTDTQYF.

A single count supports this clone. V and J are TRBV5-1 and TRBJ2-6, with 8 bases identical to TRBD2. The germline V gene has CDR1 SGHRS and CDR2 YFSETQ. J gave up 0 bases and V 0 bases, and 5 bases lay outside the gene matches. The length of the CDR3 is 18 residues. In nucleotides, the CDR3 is TGCGCCAGCAGCTTGGGCAGCGGGAGTCTCTCTGGGGCCAACGTCCTGACTTTC. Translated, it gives CASSLGSGSLSGANVLTF.

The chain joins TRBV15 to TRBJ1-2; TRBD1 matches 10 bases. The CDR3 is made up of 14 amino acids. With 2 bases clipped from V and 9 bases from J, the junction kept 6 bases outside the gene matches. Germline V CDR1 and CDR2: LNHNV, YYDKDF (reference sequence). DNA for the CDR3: TGTGCCACCAGCAGACCGACAGGGGGCATTAGCTACACCTTC. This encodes CATSRPTGGISYTF.

In DNA, the CDR3 is TGTGCCAGCAGTCCTCGAACCGACGGAGTGCAGTACTTC. Amino acids: CASSPRTDGVQYF. The gene calls are TRBV6-6 and TRBJ2-7; no reliable D call. Deletions cut 5 bases from V and 9 bases from J, with 17 bases between. CDR1 and CDR2 (germline): MNHNY, SVGAGI (reference sequence). The CDR3 runs 13 residues.

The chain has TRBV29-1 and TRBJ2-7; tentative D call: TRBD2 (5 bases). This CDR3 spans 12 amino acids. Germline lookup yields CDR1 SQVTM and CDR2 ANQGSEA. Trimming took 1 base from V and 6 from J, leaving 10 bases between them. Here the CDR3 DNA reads TGCAGCGTTGAAGTCTATGGGAGCGAGCAGTACTTC. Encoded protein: CSVEVYGSEQYF.

The CDR3 bases are TGTGCCAGCAGCTTTGGGGCAGACGTATATGGCTACACCTTC. Translation gives CASSFGADVYGYTF. The rearrangement joins TRBV7-9 to TRBJ1-2; D may be TRBD1 (5 bases). The CDR3 has 14 amino acids. From germline, CDR1 is SEHNR and CDR2 FQNEAQ (reference sequence). V was clipped by 3 bases and J by 5 bases, with 13 bases between them.

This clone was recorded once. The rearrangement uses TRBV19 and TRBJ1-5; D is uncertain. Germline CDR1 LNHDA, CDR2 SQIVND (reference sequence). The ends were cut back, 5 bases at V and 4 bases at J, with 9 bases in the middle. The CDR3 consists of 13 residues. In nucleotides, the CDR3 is TGTGCCAGTAGTCCTTCGAAAAATCAGCCCCAGCATTTT. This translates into CASSPSKNQPQHF. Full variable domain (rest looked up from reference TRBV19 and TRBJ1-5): DGGITQSPKYLFRKEGQNVTLSCEQNLNHDAMYWYRQDPGQGLRLIYYSQIVNDFQKGDIAEGYSVSREKKESFPLTVTSAQKNPTAFYLCASSPSKNQPQHFGDGTRLSIL.

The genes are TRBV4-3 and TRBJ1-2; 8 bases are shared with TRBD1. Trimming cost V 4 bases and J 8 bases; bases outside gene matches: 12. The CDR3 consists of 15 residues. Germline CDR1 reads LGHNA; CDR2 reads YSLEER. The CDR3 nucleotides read TGCGCCAGCAGCCGCACGGCGACAGGGGTTGAGGGCTACACCTTC. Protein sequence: CASSRTATGVEGYTF.

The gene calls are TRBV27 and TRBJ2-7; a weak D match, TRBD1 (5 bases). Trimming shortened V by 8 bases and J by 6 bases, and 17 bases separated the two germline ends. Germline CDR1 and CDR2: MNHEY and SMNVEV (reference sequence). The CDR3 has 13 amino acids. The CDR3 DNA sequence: TGTGCCAGCGCATCTTTGGGGCTGGGCGAGCAGTACTTC. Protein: CASASLGLGEQYF.

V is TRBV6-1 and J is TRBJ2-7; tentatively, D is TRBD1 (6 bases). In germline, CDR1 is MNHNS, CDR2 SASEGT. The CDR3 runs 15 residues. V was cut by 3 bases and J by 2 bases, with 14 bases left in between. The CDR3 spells CASSDSWTAPYEQYF. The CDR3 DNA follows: TGTGCCAGCAGTGACTCCTGGACAGCCCCCTACGAGCAGTACTTC.

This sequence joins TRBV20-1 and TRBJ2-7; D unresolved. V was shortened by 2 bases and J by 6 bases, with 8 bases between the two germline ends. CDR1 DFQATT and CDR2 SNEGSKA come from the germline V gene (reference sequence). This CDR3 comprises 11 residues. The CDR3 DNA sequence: TGCAGTGCTAGAAAGGGAAGCGAGCAGTACTTC. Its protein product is CSARKGSEQYF.

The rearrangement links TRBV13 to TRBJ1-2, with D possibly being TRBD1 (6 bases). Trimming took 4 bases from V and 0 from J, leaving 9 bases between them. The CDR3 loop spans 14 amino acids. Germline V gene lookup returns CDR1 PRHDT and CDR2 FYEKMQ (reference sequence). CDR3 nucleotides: TGTGCCAGCAGCTGGACAGAGTCTAACTATGGCTACACCTTC. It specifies CASSWTESNYGYTF.

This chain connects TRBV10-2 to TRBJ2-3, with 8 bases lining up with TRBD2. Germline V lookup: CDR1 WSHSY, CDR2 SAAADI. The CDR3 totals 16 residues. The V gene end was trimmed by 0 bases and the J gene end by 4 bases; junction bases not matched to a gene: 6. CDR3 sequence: CASSESGSGVSDTQYF. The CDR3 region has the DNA TGCGCCAGCAGTGAGTCGGGTAGCGGGGTCTCAGATACGCAGTATTTT.

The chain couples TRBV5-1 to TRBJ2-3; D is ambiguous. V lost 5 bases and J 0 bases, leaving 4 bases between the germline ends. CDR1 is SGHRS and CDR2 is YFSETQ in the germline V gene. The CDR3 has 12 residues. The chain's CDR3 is CASRASTDTQYF. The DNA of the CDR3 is TGCGCCAGCAGGGCTAGCACAGATACGCAGTATTTT.

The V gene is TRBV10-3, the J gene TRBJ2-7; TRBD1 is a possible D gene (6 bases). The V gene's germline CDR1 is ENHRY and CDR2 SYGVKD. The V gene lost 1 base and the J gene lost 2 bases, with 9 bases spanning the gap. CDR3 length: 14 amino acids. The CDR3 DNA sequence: TGTGCCATCAGTGAGTGGACAGACACCTACGAGCAGTACTTC. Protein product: CAISEWTDTYEQYF.

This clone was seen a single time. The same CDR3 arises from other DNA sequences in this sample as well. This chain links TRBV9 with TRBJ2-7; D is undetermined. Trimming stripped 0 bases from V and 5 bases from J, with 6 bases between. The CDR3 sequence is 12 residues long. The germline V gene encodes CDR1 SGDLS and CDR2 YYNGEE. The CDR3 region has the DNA TGTGCCAGCAGCGTAGATGGAGACGAGCAGTACTTC. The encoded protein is CASSVDGDEQYF.

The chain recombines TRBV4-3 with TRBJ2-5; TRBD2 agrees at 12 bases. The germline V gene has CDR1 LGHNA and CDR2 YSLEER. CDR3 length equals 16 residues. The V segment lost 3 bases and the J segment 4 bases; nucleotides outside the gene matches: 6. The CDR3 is CASSHYLAGGRETQYF. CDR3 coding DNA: TGCGCCAGCAGCCATTATCTAGCGGGAGGGAGAGAGACCCAGTACTTC.

The CDR3 spells CASSFGQGNEQYF. CDR3 bases: TGTGCCAGCAGCTTCGGACAGGGCAACGAGCAGTACTTC. The rearrangement joins TRBV5-5 to TRBJ2-7, with 8 bases matching TRBD1. CDR1 is SGHKS, CDR2 YYEKEE, per germline (reference sequence). Trimming removed 2 bases from V and 5 bases from J; junction bases left unmatched: 3. The CDR3 contains 13 residues.

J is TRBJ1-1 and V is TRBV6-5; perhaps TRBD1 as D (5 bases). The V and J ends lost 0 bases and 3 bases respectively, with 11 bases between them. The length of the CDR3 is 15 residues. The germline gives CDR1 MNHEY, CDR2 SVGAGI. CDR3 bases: TGTGCCAGCAGTTACTCAAGGTGGGGACACACTGAAGCTTTCTTT. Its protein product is CASSYSRWGHTEAFF.

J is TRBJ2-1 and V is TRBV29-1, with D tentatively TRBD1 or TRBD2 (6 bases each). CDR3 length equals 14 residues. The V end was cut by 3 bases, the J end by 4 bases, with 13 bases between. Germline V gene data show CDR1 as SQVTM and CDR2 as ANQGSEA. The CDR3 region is CSVEFAGTYNEQFF. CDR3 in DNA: TGCAGCGTTGAGTTTGCGGGGACATACAATGAGCAGTTCTTC.

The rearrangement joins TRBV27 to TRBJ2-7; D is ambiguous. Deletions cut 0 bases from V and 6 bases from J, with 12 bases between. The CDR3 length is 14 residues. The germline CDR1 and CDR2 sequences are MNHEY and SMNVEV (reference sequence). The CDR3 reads CASSLSGRRIEQYF. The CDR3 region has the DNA TGTGCCAGCAGTTTATCCGGCAGAAGGATCGAGCAGTACTTC.

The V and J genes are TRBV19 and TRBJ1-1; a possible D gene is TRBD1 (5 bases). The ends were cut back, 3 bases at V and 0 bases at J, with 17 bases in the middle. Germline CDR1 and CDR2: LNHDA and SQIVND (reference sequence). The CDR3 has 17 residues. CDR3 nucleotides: TGTGCCAGTAGTATCGGGGCACCCGGGTCCATGAACACTGAAGCTTTCTTT. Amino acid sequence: CASSIGAPGSMNTEAFF.

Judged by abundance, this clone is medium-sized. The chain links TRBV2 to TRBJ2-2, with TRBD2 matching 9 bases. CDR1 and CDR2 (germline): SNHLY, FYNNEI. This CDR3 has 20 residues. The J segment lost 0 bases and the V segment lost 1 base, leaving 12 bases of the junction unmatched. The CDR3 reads CASSEVGLAGDYANTGELFF. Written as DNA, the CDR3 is TGTGCCAGCAGTGAAGTGGGTTTAGCGGGGGATTACGCGAACACCGGGGAGCTGTTTTTT.

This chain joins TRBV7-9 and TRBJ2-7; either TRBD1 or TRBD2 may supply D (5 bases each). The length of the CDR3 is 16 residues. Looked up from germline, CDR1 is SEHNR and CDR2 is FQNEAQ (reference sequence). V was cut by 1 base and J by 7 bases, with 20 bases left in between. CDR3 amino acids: CASSLVALSGPGEQYF. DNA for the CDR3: TGTGCCAGCAGCTTAGTAGCTCTGTCGGGGCCCGGGGAGCAGTACTTC.

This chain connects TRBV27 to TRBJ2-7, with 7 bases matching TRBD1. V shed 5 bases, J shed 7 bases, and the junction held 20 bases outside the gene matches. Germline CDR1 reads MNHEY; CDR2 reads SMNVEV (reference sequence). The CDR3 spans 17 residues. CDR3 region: CASSAISPSTGAIEQYF. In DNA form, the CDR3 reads TGTGCCAGCAGTGCCATTTCGCCCAGTACAGGGGCGATTGAGCAGTACTTC.

CDR3 in DNA: TGCAGCGTTGAAGTCGGACAGGGGACCTACACAGATACGCAGTATTTT. Translated: CSVEVGQGTYTDTQYF. The rearrangement joins TRBV29-1 to TRBJ2-3, with 9 bases lining up with TRBD1. The junction had 7 bases not matched to a gene; V was cut back by 1 base and J by 2 bases. Per the germline V gene, CDR1 is SQVTM and CDR2 is ANQGSEA. The CDR3 sequence is 16 residues long.

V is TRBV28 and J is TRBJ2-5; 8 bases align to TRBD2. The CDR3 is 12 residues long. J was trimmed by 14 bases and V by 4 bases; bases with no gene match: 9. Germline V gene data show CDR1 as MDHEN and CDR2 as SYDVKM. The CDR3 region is CASSSPGGREYF. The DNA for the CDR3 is TGTGCCAGCAGTTCCCCGGGGGGGCGGGAATACTTC.